This T cell receptor beta chain was sequenced during a study of blood T cell repertoires in COVID-19. Study in general: From T cells, B-cell-depleted T cells, or PBMCs came the material, which was cDNA or gDNA.

The V gene's germline CDR1 is LNHDA and CDR2 SQIVND (reference sequence). The CDR3 sequence is 14 residues long. The J segment lost 3 bases and the V segment lost 6 bases, leaving 6 bases of the junction unmatched. Original handling: Amplification with reference gene primers provided the estimates of nucleated cell counts. Data came from immunoSEQ multiplex PCR; TCRdb stores just in-frame clones and leaves some out. V, J and clone size reflect that table, while D and trimming were determined from the DNA. Seen here are about 110,000 clones, more than 80% observed once, and the top ten hold approximately 4.2%.

Sequenced sample: peripheral blood. This chain joins TRBV19 and TRBJ2-7, with 9 bases lining up with TRBD1. The TCR comes from a woman in her forties or fifties with acute or convalescent COVID-19. The CDR3 here is CASSKGQGVYEQYF. The DNA of the CDR3 is TGTGCCAGTAGCAAGGGACAGGGTGTCTACGAGCAGTACTTC.